The 14 T cell receptor beta chains below were found in one sample sequenced in a study of blood T cell repertoires in COVID-19. Sequenced by immunoSEQ multiplex PCR; TCRdb stores in-frame clones only, minus some. The sample contains 150,000 to 200,000 clones, 86% of which appear only once. The sample comprised peripheral blood. All receptors derive from a man between 65 and 80 years old with acute or convalescent COVID-19.

Turning to this clone: Other DNA sequences within the sample encode an identical CDR3. V and J are TRBV9 and TRBJ1-2, with D possibly matching TRBD1 (5 bases). The CDR3 runs 13 residues. Germline V gene sequence: CDR1 SGDLS, CDR2 YYNGEE. V gave up 2 bases and J gave up 1 base, with 6 bases separating them. The CDR3 DNA follows: TGTGCCAGCAGCGTTGACAGTAACTATGGCTACACCTTC. The encoded protein is CASSVDSNYGYTF. Full variable domain (remainder filled in from reference TRBV9 and TRBJ1-2): DSGVTQTPKHLITATGQRVTLRCSPRSGDLSVYWYQQSLDQGLQFLIQYYNGEERAKGNILERFSAQQFPDLHSELNLSSLELGDSALYFCASSVDSNYGYTFGSGTRLTVV.

The genes are TRBV5-1 and TRBJ2-1; 7 nucleotides match TRBD2. J lost 4 bases, V lost 1 base, and 5 bases had no gene match. CDR1 SGHRS and CDR2 YFSETQ come from the germline V gene. The length of the CDR3 is 15 residues. The CDR3 sequence: CASSLTGGSYNEQFF. The CDR3 bases are TGCGCCAGCAGCTTGACGGGAGGATCGTACAATGAGCAGTTCTTC. The entire variable domain, with the rest obtained from reference TRBV5-1 and TRBJ2-1, is as follows: KAGVTQTPRYLIKTRGQQVTLSCSPISGHRSVSWYQQTPGQGLQFLFEYFSETQRNKGNFPGRFSGRQFSNSRSEMNVSTLELGDSALYLCASSLTGGSYNEQFFGPGTRLTVL.

The rearrangement uses TRBV5-1 and TRBJ2-3; TRBD2 matches 9 bases. V trimming: 4 bases; J trimming: 4 bases; junction bases outside the gene matches: 7. Germline V gives CDR1 SGHRS, CDR2 YFSETQ. This CDR3 is built from 15 residues. As DNA, the CDR3 is TGCGCCAGCAGCAGGTTAGCGGGAGCCCCAGATACGCAGTATTTT. Amino acid sequence: CASSRLAGAPDTQYF.

The chain combines TRBV7-9 with TRBJ1-3, with D uncertain. Germline assignment: CDR1 SEHNR and CDR2 FQNEAQ (reference sequence). This CDR3 region has 15 residues. V was trimmed by 1 base and J by 0 bases, leaving 7 bases between them. The CDR3 nucleotides read TGTGCCAGCAGCTTAGAGAGAGGCTCTGGAAACACCATATATTTT. Its protein product is CASSLERGSGNTIYF.

This chain links TRBV9 with TRBJ1-4; 12 bases map to TRBD1. Per germline, CDR1 SGDLS and CDR2 YYNGEE. With 0 bases clipped from V and 8 bases from J, the junction kept 5 bases outside the gene matches. This CDR3 contains 16 residues. The CDR3 is CASSVAGTGGAEKLFF. The CDR3 nucleotides read TGTGCCAGCAGCGTAGCCGGGACAGGGGGCGCCGAAAAACTGTTTTTT.

The chain recombines TRBV5-1 with TRBJ2-7, with D possibly TRBD2 on 6 matching bases. CDR1 and CDR2 from the germline V gene are SGHRS and YFSETQ. V was shortened by 2 bases and J by 3 bases, with 15 bases between the two germline ends. The CDR3 length is 15 residues. CDR3 coding DNA: TGCGCCAGCAGCTTAGTGGGCAGGGAGGACTACGAGCAGTACTTC. This codes for CASSLVGREDYEQYF.

The V and J genes are TRBV5-1 and TRBJ2-2; 7 bases map to TRBD1. Losses at the gene ends were 4 bases for V and 4 bases for J; bases not matched to a gene: 10. The CDR3 totals 16 residues. Germline V gives CDR1 SGHRS, CDR2 YFSETQ. CDR3 sequence reads: CASSPPQTGTTGELFF. CDR3 nucleotides: TGCGCCAGCAGCCCGCCCCAGACAGGGACCACCGGGGAGCTGTTTTTT.

This chain uses TRBV9 with TRBJ2-1; 9 nucleotides match TRBD2. The CDR3 is made up of 14 amino acids. With V trimmed by 3 bases and J by 7 bases, 5 bases remained unmatched. From germline, CDR1 is SGDLS and CDR2 YYNGEE. The CDR3 DNA reads TGTGCCAGCAGCGAACGACTAGCGGAAAATGAGCAGTTCTTC. Translation: CASSERLAENEQFF. The variable domain in full, completed from reference TRBV9 and TRBJ2-1, reads DSGVTQTPKHLITATGQRVTLRCSPRSGDLSVYWYQQSLDQGLQFLIQYYNGEERAKGNILERFSAQQFPDLHSELNLSSLELGDSALYFCASSERLAENEQFFGPGTRLTVL.

The rearrangement links TRBV12-5 to TRBJ2-1; weak D call: TRBD2 (5 bases). The V gene's germline CDR1 is LGHNT and CDR2 FRNRAP. This CDR3 spans 13 amino acids. The CDR3 loop reads CASWSGTYNEQFF. CDR3 coding DNA: TGTGCCTCTTGGTCGGGAACTTACAATGAGCAGTTCTTC.

The rearrangement joins TRBV7-8 to TRBJ1-2, with 8 bases identical to TRBD1. Germline V gene sequence: CDR1 SGHVS, CDR2 FQNEAQ. CDR3 length: 15 amino acids. Trimming removed 1 base from V and 6 bases from J; junction bases left unmatched: 7. CDR3 region: CASSLGTGSMDGYTF. Written as DNA, the CDR3 is TGTGCCAGCAGCTTAGGGACAGGGTCAATGGATGGCTACACCTTC.

This clone was observed a single time. The chain has TRBV6-6 and TRBJ2-4; possibly TRBD1 for D (5 bases). CDR3 length: 20 residues. V lost 5 bases and J lost 0, with 26 bases in between. From germline, CDR1 is MNHNY and CDR2 SVGAGI (reference sequence). CDR3 nucleotides: TGTGCCAGCAGTCAAAGGTTTGGTACTCTAGGGGCTATAGCCAAAAACATTCAGTACTTC. Its translation is CASSQRFGTLGAIAKNIQYF.

This clone has only a few counts. The junction departs from germline at one end; a sequencing error may be responsible. The rearrangement links TRBV12-3 or TRBV12-4 to TRBJ1-1; TRBD1 agrees at 7 bases. The CDR3 is 10 amino acids. The CDR3 sequence: CASSRSGTVF. In DNA form, the CDR3 reads TGTGCCAGCAGCAGATCCGGGACAGTTTTT.

This chain joins TRBV11-3 and TRBJ2-1, with TRBD2 matching over 12 bases. The CDR3 is 16 amino acids. V gave up 5 bases and J gave up 5 bases; unmatched junction bases: 7. CDR1 SGHNT and CDR2 YENEEA come from the germline V gene. The CDR3 protein is CASSLGGLAGHNEQFF. CDR3 DNA: TGTGCCAGCAGCCTGGGGGGACTAGCGGGTCACAATGAGCAGTTCTTC.

The genes are TRBV28 and TRBJ1-4; D unresolved. This CDR3 region has 13 residues. V was shortened by 9 bases and J by 6 bases, with 14 bases between the two germline ends. In germline, CDR1 is MDHEN, CDR2 SYDVKM. In DNA, the CDR3 is TGTGCCAGTACTGCCAGGATCTATGAAAAACTGTTTTTT. This gives the protein CASTARIYEKLFF.